Presented here are 15 T cell receptor beta chains from one specimen sequenced in a study of blood T cell repertoires in COVID-19. Sequenced by immunoSEQ multiplex PCR; TCRdb stores in-frame clones only, minus some. The profile shows approximately 250,000 clones, approximately 86% of them singletons. The specimen was peripheral blood. The source is a middle-aged man with active or convalescent COVID-19.

The chain joins TRBV14 to TRBJ2-3; 7 nucleotides match TRBD2. J lost 8 bases, V lost 1 base, and 3 bases had no gene match. CDR3 length: 13 amino acids. The germline V gene has CDR1 SGHDN and CDR2 FVKESK. CDR3 DNA sequence: TGTGCCAGCAGCCAAGGGACTAGTAGTACGCAGTATTTT. This sequence encodes CASSQGTSSTQYF.

This chain uses TRBV6-5 with TRBJ1-4; D not resolved. CDR3 length equals 14 residues. The V end was cut by 2 bases, the J end by 4 bases, with 8 bases between. CDR1 is MNHEY and CDR2 is SVGAGI in the germline V gene. In nucleotides, the CDR3 is TGTGCCAGCAGTTACGGGCAGCTTAATGAAAAACTGTTTTTT. Its protein is CASSYGQLNEKLFF.

The chain's CDR3 is CASSAPWGGYTF. CDR3 coding DNA: TGTGCCAGCAGTGCCCCCTGGGGCGGCTACACCTTC. The gene calls are TRBV25-1 and TRBJ1-2; D is perhaps TRBD1 (5 bases). This CDR3 is built from 12 residues. The V gene lost 4 bases and the J gene lost 8 bases, with 11 bases spanning the gap. The germline V gene encodes CDR1 MGHDK and CDR2 SYGVNS.

The rearrangement links TRBV2 to TRBJ2-3; TRBD2 matches at 11 bases. The germline V gene encodes CDR1 SNHLY and CDR2 FYNNEI. The trim removed 6 bases at V and 4 bases at J, leaving 6 bases unmatched. This CDR3 comprises 15 residues. CDR3 sequence reads: CASRTTSGAADTQYF. CDR3 in DNA: TGTGCCAGCAGAACGACTAGCGGGGCGGCAGATACGCAGTATTTT.

The J gene is TRBJ1-1, the V gene TRBV7-6; 8 bases fit TRBD1. Germline CDR1 and CDR2: SGHVS and FNYEAQ. The ends lost 1 base at V and 10 bases at J; junction bases unmatched: 11. The CDR3 contains 15 residues. The CDR3, as DNA: TGTGCCAGCAGCTTAGAAGGACAGGGCGTTGGGGCAGCTTTCTTT. It encodes CASSLEGQGVGAAFF.

The chain uses TRBV3-1 (or the pseudogene TRBV3-2) and TRBJ2-1; 13 bases are a match to TRBD2. Germline loops: CDR1 LGHDT, CDR2 YNNKEL (reference sequence). The CDR3 is made up of 16 amino acids. Trimming at V came to 4 bases and at J to 5 bases, leaving 5 bases not matched to a gene. The CDR3 reads CASSLGTSGENNEQFF. The CDR3 bases are TGTGCCAGCAGCCTGGGGACTAGCGGGGAGAACAATGAGCAGTTCTTC.

This clone was seen only a few times. V is TRBV5-1 and J is TRBJ2-2; 9 bases are shared with TRBD2. Germline assignment: CDR1 SGHRS and CDR2 YFSETQ. The CDR3 runs to 15 residues. V was clipped by 4 bases and J by 4 bases; unmatched bases: 5. The CDR3: CASSTSSGATGELFF. DNA for the CDR3: TGCGCCAGCAGCACCTCTAGCGGGGCCACCGGGGAGCTGTTTTTT.

The chain uses TRBV28 and TRBJ1-2; a weak D match, TRBD1 (6 bases). V was clipped by 10 bases and J by 3 bases, with 18 bases between them. Germline lookup yields CDR1 MDHEN and CDR2 SYDVKM. This CDR3 has 14 residues. The CDR3 loop is CATLWDTLYYGYTF. CDR3 DNA sequence: TGTGCCACCCTATGGGACACACTCTACTATGGCTACACCTTC.

The V gene is TRBV5-6, the J gene TRBJ2-3, with D possibly TRBD1 on 6 matching bases. Germline V gene lookup returns CDR1 SGHDT and CDR2 YYEEEE. The ends were cut back, 4 bases at V and 5 bases at J, with 23 bases in the middle. This CDR3 region has 17 residues. DNA for the CDR3: TGTGCCAGCAGCAGGGGGAGCGGCGGAACCCGGGTAGATACGCAGTATTTT. The encoded protein is CASSRGSGGTRVDTQYF.

V is TRBV2 and J is TRBJ1-2; 7 bases match TRBD1. Germline V lookup: CDR1 SNHLY, CDR2 FYNNEI. V dropped 4 bases and J dropped 1; count of bases not matched to a gene: 3. This CDR3 comprises 14 residues. Here the CDR3 DNA reads TGTGCCAGCAGTGTATCAGGGGGTAACTATGGCTACACCTTC. Amino acids: CASSVSGGNYGYTF.

This rearrangement joins TRBV10-3 to TRBJ2-2; TRBD1 might be the D (8 bases). V lost 5 bases and J lost 3, with 13 bases in between. This CDR3 is 15 amino acids long. The germline V gene has CDR1 ENHRY and CDR2 SYGVKD. The CDR3 region is CAISKTGGDTGELFF. The CDR3 DNA reads as TGTGCCATCAGTAAAACAGGGGGGGACACCGGGGAGCTGTTTTTT.

The chain joins TRBV5-4 to TRBJ1-1, with unresolved D. The V end was cut by 1 base, the J end by 1 base, with 5 bases between. CDR1 and CDR2 from the germline V gene are SGHNT and YYREEE (reference sequence). CDR3 length: 13 amino acids. This chain's CDR3 is CASSLPENTEAFF. DNA for the CDR3: TGTGCCAGCAGCTTGCCAGAGAACACTGAAGCTTTCTTT. The full variable domain, its missing parts supplied by reference TRBV5-4 and TRBJ1-1, is ETGVTQSPTHLIKTRGQQVTLRCSSQSGHNTVSWYQQALGQGPQFIFQYYREEENGRGNFPPRFSGLQFPNYSSELNVNALELDDSALYLCASSLPENTEAFFGQGTRLTVV.

The chain employs TRBV6-2 or TRBV6-3 and TRBJ1-1; 7 positions agree with TRBD1. The CDR3 spans 13 residues. CDR1 is MNHEY, CDR2 SVGEGT, per germline. V gave up 6 bases and J gave up 8 bases; unmatched junction bases: 9. This CDR3 is CASSGPQGREAFF. The DNA for the CDR3 is TGTGCCAGCAGCGGCCCACAGGGGAGGGAAGCTTTCTTT.

The chain carries TRBV19 and TRBJ1-5; 7 bases agree with TRBD1. The CDR3 sequence is 18 residues long. Germline CDR1 is LNHDA and CDR2 is SQIVND (reference sequence). V dropped 5 bases and J dropped 0; count of bases not matched to a gene: 13. The CDR3 DNA is TGTGCCAGTAGTCTCACAGGGGCCCCGGGGTATAGCAATCAGCCCCAGCATTTT. This translates into CASSLTGAPGYSNQPQHF.

The rearrangement uses TRBV5-4 and TRBJ2-1, with TRBD1 matching 9 bases. V trimming: 6 bases; J trimming: 6 bases; junction bases outside the gene matches: 7. The V gene's germline CDR1 is SGHNT and CDR2 YYREEE (reference sequence). This CDR3 contains 14 residues. CDR3 nucleotides: TGTGCCAGCATCCGGGACAGGGAAATCAATGAGCAGTTCTTC. Translation: CASIRDREINEQFF.